The 24 T cell receptor beta chains in this list originate from one sample, sequenced in a study of cytomegalovirus exposure and HLA in healthy donors. This PCR relied on a set of 60 Vbeta primers and 13 Jbeta primers. Profiling relied on immunoSEQ multiplex PCR, and the TCRdb table lists in-frame clones only, not all of them. The table lists some 120,000 clones, approximately 68% of them singletons, with approximately 1.5% in the top ten. Sequenced input: PBMCs. The origin of the receptors is a man aged 30 to 39 in good health and CMV-seropositive.

DNA of the CDR3: TGCGCCAGCAGCCCCCTATACAGGGTTCAAGAGACCCAGTACTTC. It translates to CASSPLYRVQETQYF. V usage is TRBV4-1 and J usage is TRBJ2-5, with D perhaps TRBD1 (6 bases). Germline lookup yields CDR1 MGHRA and CDR2 YSYEKL. Trimming left V 4 bases short and J 2 bases short, with 14 bases between. The CDR3 loop spans 15 amino acids.

This chain uses TRBV11-2 with TRBJ2-5, with 7 bases that match TRBD1. J gave up 4 bases and V 1 base, and 6 bases lay outside the gene matches. The germline V gene encodes CDR1 SGHAT and CDR2 FQNNGV. The CDR3 has 15 residues. CDR3 DNA: TGTGCCAGCAGCTTAGGGGACAGACTTGTAGAGACCCAGTACTTC. This codes for CASSLGDRLVETQYF.

The chain couples TRBV9 to TRBJ2-7; 9 nucleotides line up with TRBD2. The CDR3 length is 18 residues. V shed 0 bases, J shed 2 bases, and the junction held 12 bases outside the gene matches. The germline V gene has CDR1 SGDLS and CDR2 YYNGEE. CDR3 nucleotides: TGTGCCAGCAGCGTAGGGAAAGCGGGAGGCCTTAACGCCTACGAGCAGTACTTC. As protein: CASSVGKAGGLNAYEQYF.

This clone was observed a handful of times. The genes are TRBV5-6 and TRBJ2-1; 11 bases map to TRBD2. The CDR3 runs to 14 residues. The V and J ends lost 7 bases and 14 bases, in that order; junction bases with no gene match: 14. CDR1 and CDR2 from the germline V gene are SGHDT and YYEEEE. In DNA, the CDR3 is TGTGCCAGCGGAGACGGTACACTAGCGGGAGACGAGTTCTTC. This gives the protein CASGDGTLAGDEFF.

CDR3 nucleotide sequence: TGTGCCAGCAGCTGGCTAGCGGGAATAGACAATGAGCAGTTCTTC. This gives the protein CASSWLAGIDNEQFF. The rearrangement uses TRBV7-2 and TRBJ2-1, with 9 bases aligning to TRBD2. CDR1 is SGHTA, CDR2 FQGNSA, per germline. Losses at the gene ends were 4 bases for V and 5 bases for J; bases not matched to a gene: 6. The CDR3 spans 15 residues.

A single count supports this clone. This chain connects TRBV28 to TRBJ2-7, with 8 bases matching TRBD1. V lost 2 bases to trimming and J lost 6 bases; unmatched junction nucleotides: 9. This CDR3 contains 15 residues. CDR1 and CDR2 from the germline V gene are MDHEN and SYDVKM. The CDR3 nucleotides read TGTGCCAGCAGTTTACCCGGGACAGGTAGACGCGAGCAGTACTTC. This gives the protein CASSLPGTGRREQYF.

The genes are TRBV7-9 and TRBJ2-5; 8 bases line up with TRBD1. The closer fit of TRBJ2-7 to the DNA end suggests the J call may be wrong. Germline CDR1 is SEHNR and CDR2 is FQNEAQ (reference sequence). The CDR3 is made up of 14 amino acids. As DNA, the CDR3 is TGTGCCAGCAGCTTGGCAGGGGGCACGTACGAGCAGTACTTC. This gives the protein CASSLAGGTYEQYF.

The J gene is TRBJ1-4, the V gene TRBV28, with 9 nucleotides matching TRBD1. Trimming removed 7 bases from V and 5 bases from J; junction bases left unmatched: 14. In germline, CDR1 is MDHEN, CDR2 SYDVKM. The CDR3 is made up of 17 amino acids. The CDR3 coding sequence is TGTGCCAGCATCAAGACAGGGGGAAAGGGGTGGAATGAAAAACTGTTTTTT. It encodes CASIKTGGKGWNEKLFF.

A remark on this clone: Relative to the germline gene, one junction end is altered; a read error may explain this. This chain joins TRBV7-9 and TRBJ1-1, with a weak D call TRBD1 (6 bases). This CDR3 spans 12 amino acids. Germline V gene data show CDR1 as SEHNR and CDR2 as FQNEAQ (reference sequence). The CDR3 DNA sequence: TGTTCCAGCAGACGGACAGTGGCTGAAGCTTTCTTT. This encodes CSSRRTVAEAFF.

The rearrangement links TRBV6-5 to TRBJ2-5; maybe TRBD2 (5 bases). The end of the DNA aligns better with TRBJ2-7, so the J call may be wrong. The CDR3 totals 14 residues. Per germline, CDR1 MNHEY and CDR2 SVGAGI. CDR3 residues: CASSYERTSYEQYF. The CDR3 DNA reads as TGTGCCAGCAGTTACGAGCGGACCTCCTACGAGCAGTACTTC.

This clone was seen once. The J gene is TRBJ1-2, the V gene TRBV7-2; D perhaps matches TRBD1 (5 bases). This CDR3 contains 17 residues. The V end lost 1 base, the J end lost 4 bases, and 19 bases lay between the germline ends. Germline V gene data show CDR1 as SGHTA and CDR2 as FQGNSA. Written as DNA, the CDR3 is TGTGCCAGCAGCTTAGGGGCGGGGACCCCACTTGGCTATGGCTACACCTTC. Translating it yields CASSLGAGTPLGYGYTF.

The V call is TRBV15, the J call TRBJ1-5, with 8 bases lining up with TRBD1. This CDR3 spans 16 amino acids. After removal of 3 bases from V and 4 bases from J, the junction contained 8 bases not matched to a gene. From germline, CDR1 is LNHNV and CDR2 YYDKDF (reference sequence). CDR3 bases: TGTGCCACCAGCAGGGACGGACAGGGCTGGAATCAGCCCCAGCATTTT. Its protein is CATSRDGQGWNQPQHF.

The V and J genes are TRBV27 and TRBJ2-1, with TRBD2 matching 9 bases. This CDR3 contains 15 residues. CDR1 MNHEY and CDR2 SMNVEV come from the germline V gene (reference sequence). J was trimmed by 2 bases and V by 3 bases; bases with no gene match: 2. CDR3 in DNA: TGTGCCAGCAGTTTGACTAGCGGAACCTACAATGAGCAGTTCTTC. Translating it yields CASSLTSGTYNEQFF.

The V and J genes are TRBV5-1 and TRBJ2-7, with 8 bases matching TRBD1. V dropped 2 bases and J dropped 2; count of bases not matched to a gene: 6. Germline V gives CDR1 SGHRS, CDR2 YFSETQ. CDR3 length: 15 residues. The CDR3 coding sequence is TGCGCCAGCAGCTTTAGGGGACAGGCGACCTACGAGCAGTACTTC. Its translation: CASSFRGQATYEQYF.

The chain joins TRBV5-1 to TRBJ2-7; 8 positions agree with TRBD1. The CDR3 runs 15 residues. V shed 7 bases, J shed 5 bases, and the junction held 14 bases outside the gene matches. Germline CDR1 and CDR2: SGHRS and YFSETQ. The CDR3 spells CASRQRQGASNEQYF. CDR3 nucleotide sequence: TGCGCCAGCCGGCAACGGCAGGGGGCATCTAACGAGCAGTACTTC.

This clone was counted between two and nine times. The J gene is TRBJ1-1, the V gene TRBV7-3; D is possibly TRBD1 (5 bases). The CDR3 has 13 residues. Trimming stripped 5 bases from V and 0 bases from J, with 7 bases between. Germline V gene sequence: CDR1 SGHTA, CDR2 FQGTGA. The CDR3 DNA follows: TGTGCCAGCAGCGCGACAGTGAACACTGAAGCTTTCTTT. Its translation: CASSATVNTEAFF.

The J gene is TRBJ1-2, the V gene TRBV29-1; D uncertain. This CDR3 has 10 residues. V lost 7 bases and J lost 7, with 10 bases in between. CDR1 and CDR2 from the germline V gene are SQVTM and ANQGSEA. The CDR3 nucleotides are TGCAGCGCCTACTCACGTGGCTACACCTTC. Its translation is CSAYSRGYTF.

The chain couples TRBV5-1 to TRBJ2-2; D is uncertain. The germline gives CDR1 SGHRS, CDR2 YFSETQ. This CDR3 is built from 15 residues. The V end lost 0 bases, the J end lost 1 base, and 7 bases lay between the germline ends. CDR3 nucleotide sequence: TGCGCCAGCAGCTTGGTCCCCGGGAACACCGGGGAGCTGTTTTTT. Translated: CASSLVPGNTGELFF.

The rearrangement joins TRBV7-2 to TRBJ2-7; TRBD1 is a possible D gene (5 bases). Germline CDR1 and CDR2: SGHTA and FQGNSA. Trimming stripped 6 bases from V and 6 bases from J, with 21 bases between. The CDR3 loop spans 15 amino acids. In DNA, the CDR3 is TGTGCCAGCAGTAAAAGGCGGACACCCGGTCCCGAGCAGTACTTC. It yields the protein CASSKRRTPGPEQYF.

This clone showed up just once. V and J are TRBV5-1 and TRBJ2-1; 10 nucleotides line up with TRBD2. Germline assignment: CDR1 SGHRS and CDR2 YFSETQ. The CDR3 is made up of 15 amino acids. J gave up 7 bases and V 0 bases, and 4 bases lay outside the gene matches. CDR3 nucleotide sequence: TGCGCCAGCAGCTTGGCAGCGGGAGGGGTTAATGAGCAGTTCTTC. This sequence encodes CASSLAAGGVNEQFF.

The chain recombines TRBV11-2 with TRBJ2-7, with D unclear. The germline V gene has CDR1 SGHAT and CDR2 FQNNGV. This CDR3 has 13 residues. Between the trimmed V and J ends, which lost 3 bases and 6 bases, there was a span of 12 bases. CDR3 nucleotide sequence: TGTGCCAGCAGCTTCGAAACCTCCGGCGAGCAGTACTTC. Encoded protein: CASSFETSGEQYF.

A note on this clone: Its ends do not fully match the called genes, so a read error is possible. The DNA of the CDR3 is TGCGCCAGCAGCCAACAGTTTAGCGGGAGGACCTATAATGAGCAGTTCTTC. It encodes CASSQQFSGRTYNEQFF. J is TRBJ2-1 and V is TRBV4-3; 10 positions match TRBD2. The V gene's germline CDR1 is LGHNA and CDR2 YSLEER. The CDR3 runs to 17 residues.

The chain couples TRBV5-4 to TRBJ2-3; tentative D call: TRBD2 (5 bases). The ends were cut back, 5 bases at V and 2 bases at J, with 12 bases in the middle. The CDR3 runs to 14 residues. Germline lookup yields CDR1 SGHNT and CDR2 YYREEE (reference sequence). In DNA, the CDR3 is TGTGCCAGCAGTTCCGTAGCGTACACAGATACGCAGTATTTT. This encodes CASSSVAYTDTQYF.

This chain uses TRBV9 with TRBJ2-7; 9 nucleotides agree with TRBD1. J gave up 4 bases and V 3 bases, and 5 bases lay outside the gene matches. This CDR3 is built from 14 residues. Germline CDR1 reads SGDLS; CDR2 reads YYNGEE. For the CDR3, the DNA is TGTGCCAGCAGCGCTATGGACAGGGGTTACGAGCAGTACTTC. It is translated as CASSAMDRGYEQYF. The full variable domain, its missing parts supplied by reference TRBV9 and TRBJ2-7, is DSGVTQTPKHLITATGQRVTLRCSPRSGDLSVYWYQQSLDQGLQFLIQYYNGEERAKGNILERFSAQQFPDLHSELNLSSLELGDSALYFCASSAMDRGYEQYFGPGTRLTVT.